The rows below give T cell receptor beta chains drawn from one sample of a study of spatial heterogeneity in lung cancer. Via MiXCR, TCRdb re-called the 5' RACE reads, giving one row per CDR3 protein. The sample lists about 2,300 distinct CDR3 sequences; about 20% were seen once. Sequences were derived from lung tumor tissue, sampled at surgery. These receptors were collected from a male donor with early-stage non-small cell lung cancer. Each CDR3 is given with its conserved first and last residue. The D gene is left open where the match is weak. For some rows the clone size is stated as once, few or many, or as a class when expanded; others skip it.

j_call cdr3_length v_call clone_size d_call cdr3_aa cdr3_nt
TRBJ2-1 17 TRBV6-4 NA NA CASSDSFTGGGQNEQFF TGTGCCAGCAGTGACTCGTTTACCGGGGGCGGTCAAAATGAGCAGTTCTTC
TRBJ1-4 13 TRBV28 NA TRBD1 CASSLTGNEKLFF TGTGCCAGCAGTTTGACAGGGAATGAAAAACTGTTTTTT
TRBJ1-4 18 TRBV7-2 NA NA CASSVQQGAPSVNEKLFF TGTGCCAGCAGCGTGCAACAAGGGGCCCCCTCGGTTAATGAAAAACTGTTTTTT
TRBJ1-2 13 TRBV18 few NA CASSPIGDYGYTF TGTGCCAGCTCACCCATCGGGGACTATGGCTACACCTTC
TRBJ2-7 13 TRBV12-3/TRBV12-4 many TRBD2 CASSLGLATEQYF TGTGCCAGCAGTTTGGGACTAGCGACCGAGCAGTACTTC
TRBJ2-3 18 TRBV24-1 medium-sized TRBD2 CATSDSSGLAGGLNTQYF TGTGCCACCAGTGATAGTTCGGGACTAGCGGGAGGCCTAAATACGCAGTATTTT
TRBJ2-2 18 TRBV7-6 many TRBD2 CASSLTRLAFFNTGELFF TGTGCCAGCAGCTTAACTCGACTAGCCTTTTTCAACACCGGGGAGCTGTTTTTT
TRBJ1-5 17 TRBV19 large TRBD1 CASSIVRGVYSNQPQHF TGTGCCAGTAGTATCGTCAGGGGGGTTTATAGCAATCAGCCCCAGCATTTT
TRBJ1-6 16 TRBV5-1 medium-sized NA CASSPGEVVYNSPLHF TGCGCCAGCAGCCCCGGGGAGGTTGTTTATAATTCACCCCTCCACTTT
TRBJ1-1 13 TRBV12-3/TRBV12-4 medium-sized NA CASSPGTGAEAFF TGTGCCAGCAGTCCGGGGACGGGCGCTGAAGCTTTCTTT
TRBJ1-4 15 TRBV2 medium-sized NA CASSEGGTENEKLFF TGTGCCAGCAGTGAAGGGGGGACTGAAAATGAAAAACTGTTTTTT
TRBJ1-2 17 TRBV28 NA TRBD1 CASSLPGTGVANYGYTF TGTGCCAGCAGTTTACCAGGGACAGGGGTAGCTAACTATGGCTACACCTTC
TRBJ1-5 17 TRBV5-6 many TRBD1 CASSRDDFAGGNQPQHF TGTGCCAGCAGCCGAGACGATTTCGCAGGGGGTAATCAGCCCCAGCATTTT
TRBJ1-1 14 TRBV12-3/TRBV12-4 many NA CASTGTELNTEAFF TGTGCCAGCACCGGTACAGAGCTGAACACTGAAGCTTTCTTT
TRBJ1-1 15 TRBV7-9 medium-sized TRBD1 CASSRRQGDNTEAFF TGTGCCAGCTCCCGGCGACAGGGAGATAACACTGAAGCTTTCTTT
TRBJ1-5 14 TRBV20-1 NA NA CSAERQGPGQPQHF TGCAGTGCTGAGAGGCAGGGGCCCGGACAGCCCCAGCATTTT
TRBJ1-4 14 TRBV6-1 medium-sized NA CASSDGRVSEKLFF TGTGCCAGCAGTGACGGCAGGGTATCGGAGAAACTGTTTTTT
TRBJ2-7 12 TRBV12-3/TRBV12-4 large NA CASSYRDYEQYF TGTGCCAGCAGTTACAGGGACTACGAGCAGTACTTC
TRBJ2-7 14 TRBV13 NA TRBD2 CASSSREAFYEQYF TGTGCCAGCAGCTCCCGGGAGGCGTTCTACGAGCAGTACTTC
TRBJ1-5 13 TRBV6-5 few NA CASARSSNQPQHF TGTGCCAGCGCTAGGAGCAGCAATCAGCCCCAGCATTTT
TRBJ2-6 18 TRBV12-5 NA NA CASGLATQQAPGANVLTF TGTGCTAGTGGTTTGGCAACACAGCAGGCCCCTGGGGCCAACGTCCTGACTTTC
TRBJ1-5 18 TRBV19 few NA CASSLNPYQGRDNQPQHF TGTGCCAGTAGCCTAAACCCATATCAGGGGCGCGACAATCAGCCCCAGCATTTT
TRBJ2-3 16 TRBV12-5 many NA CASGLPFPPGADTQYF TGTGCTAGTGGCCTTCCCTTCCCCCCGGGGGCAGATACGCAGTATTTT
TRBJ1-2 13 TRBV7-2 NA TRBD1 CASSLGTGRGYTF TGTGCCAGCAGCTTGGGGACAGGGAGAGGCTACACCTTC
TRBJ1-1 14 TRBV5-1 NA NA CASSLSTEYTEAFF TGCGCCAGCAGCTTATCTACAGAGTACACTGAAGCTTTCTTT
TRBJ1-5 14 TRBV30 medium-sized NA CAWSVSGFNQPQHF TGTGCCTGGAGTGTATCAGGGTTCAATCAGCCCCAGCATTTT
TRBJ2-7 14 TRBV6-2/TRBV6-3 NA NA CASSPAREKIEQYF TGTGCCAGCAGCCCGGCCAGAGAAAAGATCGAGCAGTACTTC
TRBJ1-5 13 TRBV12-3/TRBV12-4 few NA CASSPVWGQPQHF TGTGCCAGCAGTCCCGTGTGGGGTCAGCCCCAGCATTTT
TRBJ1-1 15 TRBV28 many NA CASSGGRGMNTEAFF TGTGCCAGCAGTGGGGGACGGGGGATGAACACTGAAGCTTTCTTT
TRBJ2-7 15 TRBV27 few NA CASSLSIQASYEQYF TGTGCCAGCAGTTTGTCCATACAGGCCTCCTACGAGCAGTACTTC
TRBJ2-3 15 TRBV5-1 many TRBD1 CASNLQGAFTDTQYF TGCGCCAGCAACCTCCAGGGGGCATTCACAGATACGCAGTATTTT
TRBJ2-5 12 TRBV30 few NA CAWSRTQETQYF TGTGCCTGGAGTAGAACACAAGAGACCCAGTACTTC
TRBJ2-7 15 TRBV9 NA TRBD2 CASSVGLAEIYEQYF TGTGCCAGCAGCGTAGGCCTAGCGGAAATCTACGAGCAGTACTTC
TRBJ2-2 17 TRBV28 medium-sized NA CASSEQGRVVSTGELFF TGTGCCAGCAGTGAACAGGGTCGGGTCGTATCGACCGGGGAGCTGTTTTTT
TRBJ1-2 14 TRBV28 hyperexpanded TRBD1 CASSFTGQIYGYTF TGTGCCAGCAGTTTTACGGGACAGATCTATGGCTACACCTTC
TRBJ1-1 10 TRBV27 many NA CASSWYEAFF TGTGCCAGCAGTTGGTATGAAGCTTTCTTT
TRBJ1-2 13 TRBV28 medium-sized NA CASSFSRGGGYTF TGTGCCAGCAGTTTTTCTAGGGGAGGTGGCTACACCTTC
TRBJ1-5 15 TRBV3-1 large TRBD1 CASSARQGGNQPQHF TGTGCCAGCAGCGCCAGACAGGGGGGGAATCAGCCCCAGCATTTT
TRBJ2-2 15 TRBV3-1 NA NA CASSQNERSTGELFF TGTGCCAGCAGCCAAAACGAGCGTTCTACCGGGGAGCTGTTTTTT
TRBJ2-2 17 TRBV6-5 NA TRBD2 CASSYSGLAGTRGELFF TGTGCCAGCAGTTACTCGGGACTAGCGGGGACCCGCGGGGAGCTGTTTTTT
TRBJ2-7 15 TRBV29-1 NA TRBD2 CSVEGVAGGIYEQYF TGCAGCGTTGAGGGTGTAGCGGGGGGAATTTACGAGCAGTACTTC
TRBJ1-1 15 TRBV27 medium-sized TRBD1 CATKPSGTGGTEAFF TGTGCCACCAAACCTTCCGGGACAGGGGGGACTGAAGCTTTCTTT
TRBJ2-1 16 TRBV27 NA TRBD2 CASSSSGGGRYNEQFF TGTGCCAGCAGCTCAAGCGGGGGGGGTCGCTACAATGAGCAGTTCTTC
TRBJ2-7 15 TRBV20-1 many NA CSARLMSAVSYEQYF TGCAGTGCTAGACTAATGTCAGCGGTCTCCTACGAGCAGTACTTC
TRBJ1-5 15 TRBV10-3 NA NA CAISESGGAGQPQHF TGTGCCATCAGTGAGTCAGGCGGCGCGGGACAGCCCCAGCATTTT
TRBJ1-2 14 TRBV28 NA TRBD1 CASSLGTAGYGYTF TGTGCCAGCAGCTTGGGGACAGCTGGCTATGGCTACACCTTC
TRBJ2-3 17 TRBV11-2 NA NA CASSTGWVADSTDTQYF TGTGCCAGCAGCACGGGTTGGGTTGCAGATTCCACAGATACGCAGTATTTT
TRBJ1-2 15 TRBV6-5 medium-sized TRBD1 CASSYSKTGSYGYTF TGTGCCAGCAGTTACTCAAAGACAGGGTCCTATGGCTACACCTTC
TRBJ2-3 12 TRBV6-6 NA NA CASSYVGDTQNF TGTGCCAGCAGTTACGTGGGAGATACGCAGAATTTT
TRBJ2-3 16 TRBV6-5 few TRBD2 CASSYSPSGGTDTQYF TGTGCCAGCAGTTACTCACCTAGCGGGGGAACAGATACGCAGTATTTT
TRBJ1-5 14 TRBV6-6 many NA CASSPPGGGQPQHF TGTGCCAGCAGCCCACCTGGAGGAGGACAGCCCCAGCATTTT
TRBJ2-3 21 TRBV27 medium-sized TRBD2 CASSLSIGLAGEVGSTDTQYF TGTGCCAGCAGTTTATCGATTGGACTAGCGGGAGAAGTGGGCAGCACAGATACGCAGTATTTT
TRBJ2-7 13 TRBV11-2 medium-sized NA CASSLATVNEQYF TGTGCCAGCAGCTTAGCTACAGTAAACGAGCAGTACTTC